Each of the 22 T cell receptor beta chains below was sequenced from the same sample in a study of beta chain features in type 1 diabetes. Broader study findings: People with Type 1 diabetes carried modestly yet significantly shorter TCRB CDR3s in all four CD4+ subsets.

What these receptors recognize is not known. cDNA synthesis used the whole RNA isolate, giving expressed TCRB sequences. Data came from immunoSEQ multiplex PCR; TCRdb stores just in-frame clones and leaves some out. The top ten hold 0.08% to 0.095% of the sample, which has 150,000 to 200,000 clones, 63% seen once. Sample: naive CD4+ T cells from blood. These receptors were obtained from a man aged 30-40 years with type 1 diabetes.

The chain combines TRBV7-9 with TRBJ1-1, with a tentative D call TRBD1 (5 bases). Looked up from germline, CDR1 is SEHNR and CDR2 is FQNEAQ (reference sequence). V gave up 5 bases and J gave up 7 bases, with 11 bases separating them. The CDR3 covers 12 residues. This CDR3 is CASSHDSNEAFF. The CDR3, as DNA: TGTGCCAGCAGCCATGACAGCAATGAAGCTTTCTTT.

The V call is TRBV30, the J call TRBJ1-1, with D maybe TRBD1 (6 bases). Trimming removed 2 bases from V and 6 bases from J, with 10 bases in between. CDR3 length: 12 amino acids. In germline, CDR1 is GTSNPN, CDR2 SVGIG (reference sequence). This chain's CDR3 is CAWSPQGSEAFF. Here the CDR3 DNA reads TGTGCCTGGAGTCCCCAGGGGTCTGAAGCTTTCTTT.

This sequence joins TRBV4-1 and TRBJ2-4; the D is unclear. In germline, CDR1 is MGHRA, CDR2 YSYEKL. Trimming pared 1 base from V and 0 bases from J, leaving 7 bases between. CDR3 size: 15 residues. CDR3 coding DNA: TGCGCCAGCAGCCAAGGGCACCTAGCCAAAAACATTCAGTACTTC. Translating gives CASSQGHLAKNIQYF.

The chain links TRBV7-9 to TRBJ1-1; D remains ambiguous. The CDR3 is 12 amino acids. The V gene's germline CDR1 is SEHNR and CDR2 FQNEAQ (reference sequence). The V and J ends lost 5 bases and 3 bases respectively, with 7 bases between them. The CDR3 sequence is CASSVIDTEAFF. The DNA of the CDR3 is TGTGCCAGCAGCGTAATAGACACTGAAGCTTTCTTT. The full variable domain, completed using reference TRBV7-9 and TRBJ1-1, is DTGVSQNPRHKITKRGQNVTFRCDPISEHNRLYWYRQTLGQGPEFLTYFQNEAQLEKSRLLSDRFSAERPKGSFSTLEIQRTEQGDSAMYLCASSVIDTEAFFGQGTRLTVV.

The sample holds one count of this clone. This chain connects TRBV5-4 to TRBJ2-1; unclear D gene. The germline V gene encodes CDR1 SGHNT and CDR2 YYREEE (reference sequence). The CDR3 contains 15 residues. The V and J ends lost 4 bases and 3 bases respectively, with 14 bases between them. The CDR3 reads CASSTSGDFYNEQFF. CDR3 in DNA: TGTGCCAGCAGCACGTCAGGAGACTTCTACAATGAGCAGTTCTTC.

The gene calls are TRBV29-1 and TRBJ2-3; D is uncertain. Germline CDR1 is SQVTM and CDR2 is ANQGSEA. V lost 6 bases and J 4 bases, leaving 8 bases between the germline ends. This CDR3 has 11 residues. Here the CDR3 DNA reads TGCAGCGTAAAGCAGGCAGATACGCAGTATTTT. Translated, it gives CSVKQADTQYF.

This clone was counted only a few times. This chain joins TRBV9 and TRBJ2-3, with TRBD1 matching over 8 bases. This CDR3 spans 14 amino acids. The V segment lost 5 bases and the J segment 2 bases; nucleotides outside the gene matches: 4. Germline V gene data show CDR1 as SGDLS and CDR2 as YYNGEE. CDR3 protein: CASRGQGTTDTQYF. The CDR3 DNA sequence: TGTGCCAGCAGAGGACAGGGAACCACAGATACGCAGTATTTT.

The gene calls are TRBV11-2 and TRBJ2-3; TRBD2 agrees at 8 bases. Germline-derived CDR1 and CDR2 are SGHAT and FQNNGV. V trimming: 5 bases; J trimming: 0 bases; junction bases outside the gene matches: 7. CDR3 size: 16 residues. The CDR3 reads CASSPRLATSTDTQYF. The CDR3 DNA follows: TGTGCCAGCAGCCCCCGACTAGCGACGAGCACAGATACGCAGTATTTT.

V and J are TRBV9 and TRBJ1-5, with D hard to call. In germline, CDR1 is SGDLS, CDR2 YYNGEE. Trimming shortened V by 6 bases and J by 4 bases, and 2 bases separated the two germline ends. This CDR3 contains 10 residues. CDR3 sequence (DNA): TGTGCCAGCACGAATCAGCCCCAGCATTTT. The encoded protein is CASTNQPQHF.

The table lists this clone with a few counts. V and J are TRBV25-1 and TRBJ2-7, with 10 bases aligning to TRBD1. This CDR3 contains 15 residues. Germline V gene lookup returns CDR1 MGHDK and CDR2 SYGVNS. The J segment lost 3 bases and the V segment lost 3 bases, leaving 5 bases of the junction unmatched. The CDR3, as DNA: TGTGCCAGCAGTGAGACCGGGACAGGGGACTACGAGCAGTACTTC. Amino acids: CASSETGTGDYEQYF.

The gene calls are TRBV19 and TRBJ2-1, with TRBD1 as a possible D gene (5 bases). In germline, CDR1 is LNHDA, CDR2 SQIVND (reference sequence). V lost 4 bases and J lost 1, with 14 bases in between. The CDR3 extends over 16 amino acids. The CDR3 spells CASSKVDSSSYNEQFF. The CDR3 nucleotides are TGTGCCAGTAGTAAGGTCGACAGCTCATCCTACAATGAGCAGTTCTTC.

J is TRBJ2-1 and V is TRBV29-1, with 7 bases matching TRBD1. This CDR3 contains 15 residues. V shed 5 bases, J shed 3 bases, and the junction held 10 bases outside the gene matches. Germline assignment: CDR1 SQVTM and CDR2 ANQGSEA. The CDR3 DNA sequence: TGCAGCGTTCCACGCAGGGGGTCTTTCTACAATGAGCAGTTCTTC. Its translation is CSVPRRGSFYNEQFF.

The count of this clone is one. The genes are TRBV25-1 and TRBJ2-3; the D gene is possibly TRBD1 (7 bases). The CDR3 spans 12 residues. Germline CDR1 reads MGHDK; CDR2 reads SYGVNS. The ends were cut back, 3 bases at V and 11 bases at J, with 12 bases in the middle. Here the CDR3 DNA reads TGTGCCAGCAGTGACCAGGGGGGAAGGCAGTATTTT. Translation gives CASSDQGGRQYF.

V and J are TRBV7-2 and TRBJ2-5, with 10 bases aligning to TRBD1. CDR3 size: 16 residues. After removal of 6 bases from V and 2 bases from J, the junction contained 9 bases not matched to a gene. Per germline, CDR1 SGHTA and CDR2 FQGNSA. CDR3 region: CASSRSPGQGQETQYF. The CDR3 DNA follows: TGTGCCAGCAGTCGATCCCCGGGACAGGGGCAAGAGACCCAGTACTTC.

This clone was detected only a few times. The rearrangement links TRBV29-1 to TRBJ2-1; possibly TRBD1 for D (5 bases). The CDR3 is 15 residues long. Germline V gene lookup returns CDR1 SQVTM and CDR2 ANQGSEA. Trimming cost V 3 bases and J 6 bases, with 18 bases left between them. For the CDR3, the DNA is TGCAGCGTTGACTTCGGTGCAGGGTCGTTCAATGAGCAGTTCTTC. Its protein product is CSVDFGAGSFNEQFF.

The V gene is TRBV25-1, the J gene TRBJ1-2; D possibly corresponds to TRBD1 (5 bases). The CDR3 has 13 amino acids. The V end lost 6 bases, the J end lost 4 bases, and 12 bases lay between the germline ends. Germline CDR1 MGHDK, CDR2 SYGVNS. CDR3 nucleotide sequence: TGTGCCAGCAGGACAGCAGGATCCTATGGCTACACCTTC. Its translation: CASRTAGSYGYTF.

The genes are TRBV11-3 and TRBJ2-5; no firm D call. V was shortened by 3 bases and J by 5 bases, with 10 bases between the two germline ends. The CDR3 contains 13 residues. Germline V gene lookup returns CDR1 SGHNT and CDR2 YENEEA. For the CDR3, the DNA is TGTGCCAGCAGCTTCAACTTTGGGGAGACCCAGTACTTC. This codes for CASSFNFGETQYF.

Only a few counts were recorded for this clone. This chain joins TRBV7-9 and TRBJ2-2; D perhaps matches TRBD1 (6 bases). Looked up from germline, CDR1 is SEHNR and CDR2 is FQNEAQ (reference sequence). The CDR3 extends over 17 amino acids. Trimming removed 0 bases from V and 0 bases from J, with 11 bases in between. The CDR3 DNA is TGTGCCAGCAGCTTAGCTTACAGGGACGCGAACACCGGGGAGCTGTTTTTT. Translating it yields CASSLAYRDANTGELFF.

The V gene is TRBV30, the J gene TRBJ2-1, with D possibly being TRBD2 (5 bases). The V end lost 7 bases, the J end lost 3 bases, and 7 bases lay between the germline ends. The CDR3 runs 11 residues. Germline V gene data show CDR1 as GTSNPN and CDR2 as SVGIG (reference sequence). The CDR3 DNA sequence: TGTGCCTTAGCGTACTACAATGAGCAGTTCTTC. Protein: CALAYYNEQFF.

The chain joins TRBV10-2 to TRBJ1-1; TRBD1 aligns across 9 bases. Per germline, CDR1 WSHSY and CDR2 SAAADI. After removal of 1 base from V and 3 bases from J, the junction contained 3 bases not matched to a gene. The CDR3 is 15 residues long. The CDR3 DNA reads TGCGCCAGCAGTGAGTTCTGGGACAGGGACACTGAAGCTTTCTTT. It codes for CASSEFWDRDTEAFF.

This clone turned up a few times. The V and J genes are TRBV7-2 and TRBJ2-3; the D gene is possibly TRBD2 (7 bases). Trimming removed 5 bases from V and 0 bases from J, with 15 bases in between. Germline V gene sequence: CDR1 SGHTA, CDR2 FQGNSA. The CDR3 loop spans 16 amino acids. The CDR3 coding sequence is TGTGCCAGCAGCCCCCTGGCGGGGGCCAGCACAGATACGCAGTATTTT. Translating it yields CASSPLAGASTDTQYF.

This chain's CDR3 is CASSLALSVNTQYF. The CDR3 DNA sequence: TGTGCCAGCAGCTTAGCGCTCTCGGTAAATACGCAGTATTTT. The chain employs TRBV7-2 and TRBJ2-3, with no clear D. CDR3 size: 14 residues. Germline CDR1 SGHTA, CDR2 FQGNSA. Between the trimmed V and J ends, which lost 0 bases and 7 bases, there was a span of 11 bases.